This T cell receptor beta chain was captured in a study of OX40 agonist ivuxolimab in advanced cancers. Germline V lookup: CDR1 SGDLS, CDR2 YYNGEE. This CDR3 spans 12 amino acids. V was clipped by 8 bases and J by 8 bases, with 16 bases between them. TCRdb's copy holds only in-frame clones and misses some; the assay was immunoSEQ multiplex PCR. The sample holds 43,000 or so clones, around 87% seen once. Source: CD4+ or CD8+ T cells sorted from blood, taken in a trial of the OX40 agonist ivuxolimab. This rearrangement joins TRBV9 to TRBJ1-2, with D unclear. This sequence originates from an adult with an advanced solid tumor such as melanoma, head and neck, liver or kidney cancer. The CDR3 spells CASQAGAEGYTF. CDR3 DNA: TGTGCCAGTCAGGCGGGAGCGGAGGGCTACACCTTC.